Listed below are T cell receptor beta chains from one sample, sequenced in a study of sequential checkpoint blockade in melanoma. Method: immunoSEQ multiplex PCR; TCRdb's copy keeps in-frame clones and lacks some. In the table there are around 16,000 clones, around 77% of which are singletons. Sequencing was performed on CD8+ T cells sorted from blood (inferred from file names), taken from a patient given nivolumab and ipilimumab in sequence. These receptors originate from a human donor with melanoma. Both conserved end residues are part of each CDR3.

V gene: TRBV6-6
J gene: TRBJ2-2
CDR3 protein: CASYLTGTTIGELFF

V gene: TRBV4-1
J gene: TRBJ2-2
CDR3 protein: CASSHAVNGELFF

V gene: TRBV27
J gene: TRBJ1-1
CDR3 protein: CATLVTGLGAFF

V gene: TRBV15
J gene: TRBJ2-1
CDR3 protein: CATSRVASGAYNEQFF

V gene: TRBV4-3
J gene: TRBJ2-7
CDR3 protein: CASSQGREGPYEQYF

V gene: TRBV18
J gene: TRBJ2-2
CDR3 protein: CASSPKGAGTGELFF

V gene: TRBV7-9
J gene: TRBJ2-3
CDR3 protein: CAIGTSGRGDTQYF

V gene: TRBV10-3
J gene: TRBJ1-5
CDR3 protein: CAISEGEGWGDAQDQPQHF

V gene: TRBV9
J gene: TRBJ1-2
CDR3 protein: CASSPRQDGYTF

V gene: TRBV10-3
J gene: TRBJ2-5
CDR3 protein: CAISETLAGGGGTQYF

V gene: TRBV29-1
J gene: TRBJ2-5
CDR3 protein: CSVVGQGAVETQYF

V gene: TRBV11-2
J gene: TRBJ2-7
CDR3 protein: CASSGGMGRAGEQYF

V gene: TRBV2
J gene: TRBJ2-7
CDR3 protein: CASSEGHEQYF

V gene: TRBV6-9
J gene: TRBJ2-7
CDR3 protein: CASRSRVPQYEQYF

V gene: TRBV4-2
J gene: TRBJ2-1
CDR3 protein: CASSQDRTGGGTRGNEQFF

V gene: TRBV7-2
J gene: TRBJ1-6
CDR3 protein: CASSLAGDRRYNSPLHF

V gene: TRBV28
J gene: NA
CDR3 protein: CASSDNEQYF

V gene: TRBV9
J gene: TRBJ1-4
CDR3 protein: CASSISGTGYSNEKLFF

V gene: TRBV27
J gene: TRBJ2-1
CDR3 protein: CASSLSSDYYNEQFF

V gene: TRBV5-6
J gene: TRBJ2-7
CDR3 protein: CASSHGHEQYF

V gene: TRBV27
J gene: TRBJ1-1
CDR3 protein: CASIPPGTPWDTEAFF

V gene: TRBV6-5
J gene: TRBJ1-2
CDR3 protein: CASSTSPANYGYTF

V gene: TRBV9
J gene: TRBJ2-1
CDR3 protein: CASSVEADSYNEQFF

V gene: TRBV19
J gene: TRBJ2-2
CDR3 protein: CASSIDPGAAGELFF

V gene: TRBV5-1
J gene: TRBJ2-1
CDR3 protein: CASRLAGGLWNEQFF

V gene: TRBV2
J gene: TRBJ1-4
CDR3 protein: CAILDRGFEKLFF

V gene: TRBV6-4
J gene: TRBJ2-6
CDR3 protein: CASSDGASGANVLTF

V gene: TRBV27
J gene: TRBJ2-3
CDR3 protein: CASSFHASTDTQYF

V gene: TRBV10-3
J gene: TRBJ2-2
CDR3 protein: CAITPGTSELGGELFF

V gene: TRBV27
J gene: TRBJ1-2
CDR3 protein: CASSLAQNSHYGYTF

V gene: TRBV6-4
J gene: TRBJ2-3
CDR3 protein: CASSGGSTDTQYF

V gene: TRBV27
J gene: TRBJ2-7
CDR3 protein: CASRSPDRLEHF

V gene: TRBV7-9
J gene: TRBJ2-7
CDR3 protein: CASSLARPYEQYF

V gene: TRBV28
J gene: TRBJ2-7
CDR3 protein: CASSPTGTSYEQYF

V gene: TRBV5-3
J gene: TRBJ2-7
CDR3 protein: CASSLPGQGGEQYF

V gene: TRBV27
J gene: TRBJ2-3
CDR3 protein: CASSLFPRDTQYF

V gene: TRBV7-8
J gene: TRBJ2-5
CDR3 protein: CASTRIGGGGRKETQYF

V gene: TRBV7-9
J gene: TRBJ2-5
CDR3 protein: CASSFAIGREGGQETQYF

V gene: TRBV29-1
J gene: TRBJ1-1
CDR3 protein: CSVDISGEGNTEAFF

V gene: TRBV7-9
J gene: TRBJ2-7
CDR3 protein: CASSLAAGGLYEQYF

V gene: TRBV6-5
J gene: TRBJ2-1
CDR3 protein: CASSAGDRGLDEQFF

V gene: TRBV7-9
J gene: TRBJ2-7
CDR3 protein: CASSGGTYEQYF

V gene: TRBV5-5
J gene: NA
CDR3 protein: CASSTTDRVYEQYF

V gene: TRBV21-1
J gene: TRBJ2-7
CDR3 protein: CASSPNETARAREQYF

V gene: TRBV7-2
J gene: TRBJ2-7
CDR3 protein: CASRPWASGGVSSYEQYF

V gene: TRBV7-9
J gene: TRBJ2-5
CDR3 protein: CASSLGDRGIKETQYF

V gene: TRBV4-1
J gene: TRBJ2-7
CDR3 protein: CASSQYQTGTGSEQYF

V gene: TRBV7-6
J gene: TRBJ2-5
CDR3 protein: CASSPLAGWRKTQYF

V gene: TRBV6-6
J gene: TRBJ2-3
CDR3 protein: CASSYFAGGDTQYF

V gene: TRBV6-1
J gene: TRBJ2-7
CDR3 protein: CASSEFSENEQYF

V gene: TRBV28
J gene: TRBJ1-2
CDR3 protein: CASCRRSPGGGKNGYTF

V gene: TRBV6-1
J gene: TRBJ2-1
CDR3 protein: CASSEAITGANEQFF

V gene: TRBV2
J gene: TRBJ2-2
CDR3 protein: CARGVRDTGELFF

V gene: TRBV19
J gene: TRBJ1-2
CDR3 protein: CASNPATGVTNYGYTF

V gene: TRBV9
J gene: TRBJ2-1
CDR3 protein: CASSRDSGYNEQFF